This record covers a single TCR beta chain. Its antigen is as yet unknown. Sequence at one end of the junction differs from germline and may be a read error. This specimen belongs to a study of T cells in Graves' hyperthyroidism and ophthalmopathy. Study results and limitations: Onset of ophthalmopathy came a median about 6.5 months after the model predicted it. Patients with ophthalmopathy were separated from those with stable hyperthyroidism by a 13 V-J model.

The germline V gene has CDR1 SNHLY and CDR2 FYNNEI. The CDR3 has 8 amino acids. What was amplified from RNA transcripts were TCR beta CDR3 regions. TCR CDR3 regions were first amplified by RT-PCR with HTBI primers. TCRdb reanalysed the multiplex PCR reads using MiXCR and keeps one entry per CDR3 protein. The data hold hundreds of thousands of distinct CDR3 sequences, with approximately 44% observed a single time. This receptor was identified in a woman aged 18-30 years with Graves' hyperthyroidism. The rearrangement joins TRBV2 to TRBJ1-4, with 7 bases identical to TRBD1. The sequencing sample was made of peripheral blood or thyroid tissue (not recorded which). CDR3 sequence: CANATGRF. CDR3 in DNA: TGTGCCAACGCGACAGGGCGTTTT. The entire variable domain, with the rest obtained from reference TRBV2 and TRBJ1-4, is as follows: EPEVTQTPSHQVTQMGQEVILRCVPISNHLYFYWYRQILGQKVEFLVSFYNNEISEKSEIFDDQFSVERPDGSNFTLKIRSTKLEDSAMYFCANATGRFGSGTQLSVL.